This T cell receptor (beta chain) stems from a study of cytomegalovirus exposure and HLA in healthy donors. The count of this clone is one. Its antigen is not identified. It was with 60 Vbeta and 13 Jbeta primers that the PCR ran. Method: immunoSEQ multiplex PCR; TCRdb's copy keeps in-frame clones and lacks some. This sample yields 150,000 to 200,000 clones, of which about two thirds are seen a single time; about 2.7% belongs to the top ten. In germline, CDR1 is MNHEY, CDR2 SVGAGI. V was cut by 4 bases and J by 2 bases, with 9 bases left in between. This CDR3 spans 14 amino acids. Findings and limits, study-wide: Data from an earlier analysis indicated that most TCR beta V segments were productive either about 90% or about 30% of the time.

The V gene is TRBV6-5, the J gene TRBJ2-1; a possible D gene is TRBD1 (5 bases). The receptor was isolated from a woman aged 30 to 39 in good health and CMV-seronegative. The sample consisted of PBMCs. CDR3 loop: CASSLGVTYNEQFF. Written as DNA, the CDR3 is TGTGCCAGCAGTTTAGGGGTAACCTACAATGAGCAGTTCTTC.